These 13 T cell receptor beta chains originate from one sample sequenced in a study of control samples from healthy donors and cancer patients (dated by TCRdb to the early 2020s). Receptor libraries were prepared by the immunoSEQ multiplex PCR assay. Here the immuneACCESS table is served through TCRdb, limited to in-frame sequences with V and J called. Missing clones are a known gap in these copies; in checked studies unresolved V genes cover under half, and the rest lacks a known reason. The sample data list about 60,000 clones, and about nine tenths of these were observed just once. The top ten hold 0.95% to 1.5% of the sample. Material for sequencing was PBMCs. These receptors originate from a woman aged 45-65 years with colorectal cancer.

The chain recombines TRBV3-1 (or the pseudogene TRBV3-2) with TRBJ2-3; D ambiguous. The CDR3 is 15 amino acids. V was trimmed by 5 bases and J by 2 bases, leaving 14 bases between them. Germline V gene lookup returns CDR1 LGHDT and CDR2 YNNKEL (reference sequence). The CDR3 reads CASSYRDTSTDTQYF. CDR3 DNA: TGTGCCAGCAGCTACCGAGACACGTCCACAGATACGCAGTATTTT.

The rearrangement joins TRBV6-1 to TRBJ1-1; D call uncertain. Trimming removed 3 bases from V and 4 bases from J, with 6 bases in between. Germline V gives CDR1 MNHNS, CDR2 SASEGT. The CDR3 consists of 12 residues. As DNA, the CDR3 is TGTGCCAGCAGTGAGTGGATCACTGAAGCTTTCTTT. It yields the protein CASSEWITEAFF.

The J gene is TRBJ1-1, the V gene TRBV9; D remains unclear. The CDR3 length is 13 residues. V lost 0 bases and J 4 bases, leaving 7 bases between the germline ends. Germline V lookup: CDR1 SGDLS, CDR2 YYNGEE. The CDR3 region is CASSVGAVTEAFF. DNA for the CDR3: TGTGCCAGCAGCGTAGGTGCAGTCACTGAAGCTTTCTTT.

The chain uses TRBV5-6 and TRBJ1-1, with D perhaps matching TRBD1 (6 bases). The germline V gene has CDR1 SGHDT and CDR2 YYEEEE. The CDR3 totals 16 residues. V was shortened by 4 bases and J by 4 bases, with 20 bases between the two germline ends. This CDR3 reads CASSRTGGGRSTEAFF. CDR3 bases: TGTGCCAGCAGCCGGACGGGGGGCGGGAGGAGCACTGAAGCTTTCTTT.

CDR3 residues: CASSQTGLGAYEQYF. The DNA for the CDR3 is TGTGCCAGCAGCCAAACCGGACTAGGGGCCTACGAGCAGTACTTC. The V and J genes are TRBV3-1 (or the pseudogene TRBV3-2) and TRBJ2-7; TRBD2 aligns across 7 bases. CDR1 is LGHDT and CDR2 is YNNKEL in the germline V gene (reference sequence). V lost 2 bases and J lost 2; bases outside the gene matches: 6. This CDR3 contains 15 residues.

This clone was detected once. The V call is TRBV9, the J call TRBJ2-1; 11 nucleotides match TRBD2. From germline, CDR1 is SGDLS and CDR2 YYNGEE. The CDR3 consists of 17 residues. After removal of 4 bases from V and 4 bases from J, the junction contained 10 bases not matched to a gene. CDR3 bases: TGTGCCAGCAGCTACTCCCTAGCGGGAGGACCTTACAATGAGCAGTTCTTC. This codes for CASSYSLAGGPYNEQFF.

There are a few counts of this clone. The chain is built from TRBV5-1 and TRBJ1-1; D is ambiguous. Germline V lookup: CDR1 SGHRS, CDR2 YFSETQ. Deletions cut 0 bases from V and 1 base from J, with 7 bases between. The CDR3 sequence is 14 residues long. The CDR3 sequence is CASSLGPTNTEAFF. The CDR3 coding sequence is TGCGCCAGCAGCTTGGGACCGACGAACACTGAAGCTTTCTTT.

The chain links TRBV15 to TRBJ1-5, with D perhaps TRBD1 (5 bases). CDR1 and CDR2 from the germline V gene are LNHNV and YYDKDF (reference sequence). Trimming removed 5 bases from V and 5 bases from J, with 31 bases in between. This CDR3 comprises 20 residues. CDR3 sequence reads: CATSALGLQGQVSGDQPQHF. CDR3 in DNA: TGTGCCACCAGCGCGCTCGGGTTGCAGGGTCAAGTGTCGGGTGATCAGCCCCAGCATTTT.

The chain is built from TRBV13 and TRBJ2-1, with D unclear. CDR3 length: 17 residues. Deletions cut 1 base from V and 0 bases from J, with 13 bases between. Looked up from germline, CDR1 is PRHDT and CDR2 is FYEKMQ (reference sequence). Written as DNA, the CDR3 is TGTGCCAGCAGCTTAGTAGTAGGCCTCGGCTCCTACAATGAGCAGTTCTTC. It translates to CASSLVVGLGSYNEQFF.

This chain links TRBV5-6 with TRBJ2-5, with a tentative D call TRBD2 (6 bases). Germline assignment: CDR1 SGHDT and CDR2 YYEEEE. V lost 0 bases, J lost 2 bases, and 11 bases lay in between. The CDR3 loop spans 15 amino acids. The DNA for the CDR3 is TGTGCCAGCAGCTTGGATAGCGGAGGGCAAGAGACCCAGTACTTC. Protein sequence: CASSLDSGGQETQYF.

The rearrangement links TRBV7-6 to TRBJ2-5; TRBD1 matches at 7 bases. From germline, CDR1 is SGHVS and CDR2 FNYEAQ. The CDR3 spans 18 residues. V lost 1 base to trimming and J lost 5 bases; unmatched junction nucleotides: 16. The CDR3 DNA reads TGTGCCAGCAGCTTAGTAGGCGGCGGGTCGACAGGGTGGGAGACCCAGTACTTC. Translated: CASSLVGGGSTGWETQYF. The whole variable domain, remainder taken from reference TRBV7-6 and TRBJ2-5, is GAGVSQSPRYKVTKRGQDVALRCDPISGHVSLYWYRQALGQGPEFLTYFNYEAQQDKSGLPNDRFSAERPEGSISTLTIQRTEQRDSAMYRCASSLVGGGSTGWETQYFGPGTRLLVL.

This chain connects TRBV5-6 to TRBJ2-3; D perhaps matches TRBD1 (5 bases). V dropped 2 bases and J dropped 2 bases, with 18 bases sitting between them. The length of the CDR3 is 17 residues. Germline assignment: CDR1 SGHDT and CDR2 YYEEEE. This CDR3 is CASSFVGHPNPTDTQYF. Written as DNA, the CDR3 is TGTGCCAGCAGCTTTGTCGGACACCCGAACCCCACAGATACGCAGTATTTT.

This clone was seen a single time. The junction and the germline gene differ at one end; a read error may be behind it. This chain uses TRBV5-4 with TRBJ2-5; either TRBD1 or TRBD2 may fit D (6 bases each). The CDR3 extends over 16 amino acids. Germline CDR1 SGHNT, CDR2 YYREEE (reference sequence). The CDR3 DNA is TGTGCCAGCAGCTTGGGTGTGGGGGGCGCCCAAGAGGCCCAGTACTTC. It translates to CASSLGVGGAQEAQYF. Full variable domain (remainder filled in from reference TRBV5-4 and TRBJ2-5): ETGVTQSPTHLIKTRGQQVTLRCSSQSGHNTVSWYQQALGQGPQFIFQYYREEENGRGNFPPRFSGLQFPNYSSELNVNALELDDSALYLCASSLGVGGAQEAQYFGPGTRLLVL.